Listed here are 9 T cell receptor beta chains from one sample, sequenced in a study of OX40 agonist ivuxolimab in advanced cancers. Here immunoSEQ multiplex PCR was the method, and the copy in TCRdb shows in-frame clones only, minus some. The repertoire holds about 73,000 clones, with more than 90% as singletons. The sample here was CD4+ or CD8+ T cells sorted from blood, taken in a trial of the OX40 agonist ivuxolimab. Source of these receptors: an adult with an advanced solid tumor such as melanoma, head and neck, liver or kidney cancer.

Concerning this clone itself: At one boundary the junction diverges from the germline segment, which might be a read error. The chain recombines TRBV29-1 with TRBJ2-5; weak D call: TRBD2 (7 bases). The CDR3 spans 13 residues. Germline V gives CDR1 SQVTM, CDR2 ANQGSEA. The CDR3 reads CSVEGGAQETQYF. DNA for the CDR3: TGCAGCGTCGAAGGGGGGGCCCAAGAGACCCAGTACTTC.

The V call is TRBV2, the J call TRBJ1-1; D gene unclear. The V end was cut by 3 bases, the J end by 0 bases, with 5 bases between. Per the germline V gene, CDR1 is SNHLY and CDR2 is FYNNEI. The CDR3 has 13 residues. CDR3 protein: CASSDSLNTEAFF. The DNA of the CDR3 is TGTGCCAGCAGTGATAGCCTGAACACTGAAGCTTTCTTT.

Note on this clone: Other DNA sequences in this sample translate to the same CDR3. The J gene is TRBJ1-5, the V gene TRBV9, with D unresolved. The CDR3 has 13 residues. The germline V gene has CDR1 SGDLS and CDR2 YYNGEE. Trimming shortened V by 0 bases and J by 3 bases, and 4 bases separated the two germline ends. The CDR3 region is CASSVGSNQPQHF. CDR3 bases: TGTGCCAGCAGCGTAGGTTCCAATCAGCCCCAGCATTTT. The full variable domain, with the rest looked up from reference TRBV9 and TRBJ1-5, is DSGVTQTPKHLITATGQRVTLRCSPRSGDLSVYWYQQSLDQGLQFLIQYYNGEERAKGNILERFSAQQFPDLHSELNLSSLELGDSALYFCASSVGSNQPQHFGDGTRLSIL.

The chain joins TRBV7-2 to TRBJ2-3; 9 bases are a match to TRBD1. This CDR3 region has 15 residues. With 5 bases clipped from V and 1 base from J, the junction kept 4 bases outside the gene matches. Germline V gene sequence: CDR1 SGHTA, CDR2 FQGNSA. Here the CDR3 DNA reads TGTGCCAGCAGCGTTAGGGACAGGGGCACAGATACGCAGTATTTT. It translates to CASSVRDRGTDTQYF.

The chain joins TRBV19 to TRBJ2-7, with no clear D. Germline CDR1 and CDR2: LNHDA and SQIVND (reference sequence). This CDR3 contains 13 residues. Deletions cut 1 base from V and 2 bases from J, with 6 bases between. The DNA for the CDR3 is TGTGCCAGTAGTATAGGACGTCCCTACGAGCAGTACTTC. Protein sequence: CASSIGRPYEQYF.

This chain joins TRBV13 and TRBJ2-4; TRBD2 matches 7 bases. The CDR3 totals 15 residues. The V gene's germline CDR1 is PRHDT and CDR2 FYEKMQ (reference sequence). The J segment lost 6 bases and the V segment lost 1 base, leaving 6 bases of the junction unmatched. CDR3 residues: CASSLAGGTGNIQYF. In DNA, the CDR3 is TGTGCCAGCAGCTTAGCGGGGGGTACCGGAAACATTCAGTACTTC.

The rearrangement joins TRBV5-1 to TRBJ2-3; tentatively, D is TRBD1 or TRBD2 (5 bases each). Germline V CDR1 and CDR2: SGHRS, YFSETQ. V lost 2 bases and J 3 bases, leaving 16 bases between the germline ends. This CDR3 is built from 16 residues. The CDR3 nucleotides read TGCGCCAGCAGCTTTCGAGGGGCCGGGCTTACAGATACGCAGTATTTT. The encoded protein is CASSFRGAGLTDTQYF.

Here the CDR3 reads CASSPGAGYEQYF. For the CDR3, the DNA is TGTGCCAGCAGTCCCGGTGCAGGCTACGAGCAGTACTTC. This rearrangement joins TRBV9 to TRBJ2-7; D not resolved. Trimming took 5 bases from V and 3 from J, leaving 12 bases between them. CDR1 is SGDLS, CDR2 YYNGEE, per germline. This CDR3 spans 13 amino acids.

The genes are TRBV9 and TRBJ2-6, with D possibly TRBD2 on 7 matching bases. CDR1 and CDR2 (germline): SGDLS, YYNGEE. Trimming cost V 2 bases and J 0 bases, with 18 bases left between them. The CDR3 runs to 19 residues. CDR3 in DNA: TGTGCCAGCAGCGTCCCACTGGCGGGGGCCAACTCTGGGGCCAACGTCCTGACTTTC. It specifies CASSVPLAGANSGANVLTF. The entire variable domain, with the rest obtained from reference TRBV9 and TRBJ2-6, is as follows: DSGVTQTPKHLITATGQRVTLRCSPRSGDLSVYWYQQSLDQGLQFLIQYYNGEERAKGNILERFSAQQFPDLHSELNLSSLELGDSALYFCASSVPLAGANSGANVLTFGAGSRLTVL.